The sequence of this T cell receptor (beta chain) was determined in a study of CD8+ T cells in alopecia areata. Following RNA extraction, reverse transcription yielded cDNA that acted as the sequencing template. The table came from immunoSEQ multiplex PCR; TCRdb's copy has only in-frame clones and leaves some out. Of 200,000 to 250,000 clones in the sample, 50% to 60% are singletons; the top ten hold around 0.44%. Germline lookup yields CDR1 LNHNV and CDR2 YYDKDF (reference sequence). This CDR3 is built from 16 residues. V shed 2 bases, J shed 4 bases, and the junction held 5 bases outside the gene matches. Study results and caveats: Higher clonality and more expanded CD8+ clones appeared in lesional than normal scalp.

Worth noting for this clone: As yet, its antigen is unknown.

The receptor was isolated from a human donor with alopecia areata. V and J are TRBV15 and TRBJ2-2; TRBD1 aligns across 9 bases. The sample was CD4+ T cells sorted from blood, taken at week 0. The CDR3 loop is CATSRPQGAGTGELFF. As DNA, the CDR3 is TGTGCCACCAGCAGACCACAGGGGGCGGGCACCGGGGAGCTGTTTTTT.